One TCR beta chain is described in this entry. This sample stems from a study of blood T cell repertoires in COVID-19. Study context: T cells, B-cell-depleted T cells, or PBMCs supplied cDNA or gDNA.

Method: immunoSEQ multiplex PCR; TCRdb's copy keeps in-frame clones and lacks some. The data contain approximately 160,000 clones, less than 90% of them seen just once; the ten biggest clones take up about 8%. In terms of age and location, participants ranged from roughly 18 to 90 years and lived in about 25 US areas. Donors in Cohort 3 counted as recovered after two negative PCRs, clearance, or symptom resolution. Material for sequencing was PBMCs or T cells enriched from blood (not recorded which). The TCR was taken from a woman between 45 and 65 years old who had recovered from COVID-19.

The CDR3 sequence: CASSSTGTGGTEQYF. In DNA, the CDR3 is TGTGCCAGTAGTTCAACCGGGACAGGGGGCACCGAGCAGTACTTC. The rearrangement uses TRBV19 and TRBJ2-7; 12 bases align to TRBD1. J was trimmed by 6 bases and V by 5 bases; bases with no gene match: 8. CDR3 length: 15 amino acids. Looked up from germline, CDR1 is LNHDA and CDR2 is SQIVND (reference sequence).